These T cell receptor beta chains were read from a single sample in a study of T cells in Graves' hyperthyroidism and ophthalmopathy. Using its own MiXCR run on the multiplex PCR reads, TCRdb lists one record per CDR3 protein. The sample carries more than 650,000 distinct CDR3 sequences, less than 15% recorded once. Sequencing input: blood. These receptors were taken from a young woman with Graves' hyperthyroidism. CDR3s include the opening cysteine and the closing phenylalanine or tryptophan. Fields, in order: D gene, clone size, V gene, J gene, CDR3 protein, CDR3 DNA. The D gene is left open where the match is weak. The size entry is marked missing in some rows and otherwise reads once, few, many or a size class.

D: .; size: .; V: TRBV6-1; J: TRBJ1-6; CDR3: CASDLSGDNSPLHF; DNA: TGTGCCAGCGACCTCAGCGGGGATAATTCACCCCTCCACTTT
D: .; size: many; V: TRBV20-1; J: TRBJ2-5; CDR3: CSARGHNQETQYF; DNA: TGCAGTGCTAGAGGGCATAATCAAGAGACCCAGTACTTC
D: TRBD2; size: .; V: TRBV4-2; J: TRBJ2-3; CDR3: CASSQDLLAGGPGDTQYF; DNA: TGTGCCAGCAGCCAAGATCTCCTAGCGGGAGGGCCCGGAGATACGCAGTATTTT
D: TRBD1; size: many; V: TRBV7-9; J: TRBJ1-6; CDR3: CASRDSLNSPLHF; DNA: TGTGCCAGCCGGGACAGTCTTAATTCACCCCTCCACTTT
D: TRBD2; size: .; V: TRBV6-2/TRBV6-3; J: TRBJ2-1; CDR3: CASSYQGLAGSNEQFF; DNA: TGTGCCAGCAGTTACCAGGGACTAGCGGGCTCCAATGAGCAGTTCTTC
D: TRBD2; size: .; V: TRBV5-1; J: TRBJ2-5; CDR3: CASSPGEGPQETQYF; DNA: TGCGCCAGCAGCCCGGGGGAGGGCCCCCAAGAGACCCAGTACTTC
D: .; size: many; V: TRBV6-1; J: TRBJ1-1; CDR3: CASSPRRVNTEAFF; DNA: TGTGCCAGCAGCCCGCGACGGGTGAACACTGAAGCTTTCTTT
D: TRBD2; size: many; V: TRBV7-6; J: TRBJ2-5; CDR3: CASSLGDGRETQYF; DNA: TGTGCCAGCAGCTTGGGGGACGGGAGGGAGACCCAGTACTTC
D: .; size: many; V: TRBV5-1; J: TRBJ2-1; CDR3: CASSSRGISSYNEQFF; DNA: TGCGCCAGCAGCTCGCGTGGGATCAGCTCCTACAATGAGCAGTTCTTC
D: .; size: few; V: TRBV30; J: TRBJ1-1; CDR3: CAWSWGAVTEAFF; DNA: TGTGCCTGGAGTTGGGGGGCTGTCACTGAAGCTTTCTTT
D: .; size: many; V: TRBV3-1; J: TRBJ1-4; CDR3: CASSQDSSTNEKLFF; DNA: TGTGCCAGCAGCCAAGACAGCTCAACTAATGAAAAACTGTTTTTT
D: .; size: few; V: TRBV27; J: TRBJ1-4; CDR3: CASSLLPPGREKLFF; DNA: TGTGCCAGCAGTTTATTACCTCCAGGGAGGGAAAAACTGTTTTTT
D: TRBD2; size: many; V: TRBV28; J: TRBJ2-1; CDR3: CASQGTSGRAEREQFF; DNA: TGTGCCAGCCAGGGGACTAGCGGGAGGGCCGAGAGGGAGCAGTTCTTC
D: TRBD1; size: many; V: TRBV20-1; J: TRBJ1-1; CDR3: CSADMHGTAWNTEAFF; DNA: TGCAGTGCTGACATGCATGGGACAGCTTGGAACACTGAAGCTTTCTTT
D: TRBD1; size: many; V: TRBV7-8; J: TRBJ1-6; CDR3: CASSLQTVGTGRTPLHF; DNA: TGTGCCAGCAGCCTTCAAACCGTAGGGACAGGGAGAACACCCCTCCACTTT
D: .; size: many; V: TRBV2; J: TRBJ1-5; CDR3: CASMGGTSGNQPQHF; DNA: TGTGCCAGCATGGGGGGGACGTCTGGCAATCAGCCCCAGCATTTT
D: TRBD2; size: many; V: TRBV11-1; J: TRBJ2-1; CDR3: CASSSGLAGGTEQFF; DNA: TGTGCCAGCAGCTCAGGACTAGCGGGAGGAACTGAGCAGTTCTTC
D: .; size: many; V: TRBV28; J: TRBJ2-7; CDR3: CASSSQRQSYEQYF; DNA: TGTGCCAGCAGTTCACAGCGGCAGAGCTACGAGCAGTACTTC
D: TRBD1; size: many; V: TRBV5-1; J: TRBJ1-2; CDR3: CASSFGTEYGYTF; DNA: TGCGCCAGCAGCTTCGGGACAGAATATGGCTACACCTTC
D: .; size: .; V: TRBV12-3/TRBV12-4; J: TRBJ2-2; CDR3: CASSPEEWGGELFF; DNA: TGTGCCAGCAGTCCGGAGGAGTGGGGCGGGGAGCTGTTTTTT
D: TRBD1; size: .; V: TRBV6-1; J: TRBJ1-5; CDR3: CASSEAGGIWVANQPQHF; DNA: TGTGCCAGCAGTGAGGCAGGGGGCATATGGGTGGCAAATCAGCCCCAGCATTTT
D: .; size: .; V: TRBV5-1; J: TRBJ1-2; CDR3: CASSLEKGLEVYGYTF; DNA: TGCGCCAGCAGCTTGGAGAAGGGACTCGAGGTCTATGGCTACACCTTC
D: .; size: .; V: TRBV29-1; J: TRBJ2-1; CDR3: CSVVGDPNEQFF; DNA: TGCAGCGTTGTGGGGGACCCCAATGAGCAGTTCTTC
D: .; size: .; V: TRBV9; J: TRBJ2-7; CDR3: CASSPNPGAGATYEQYF; DNA: TGTGCCAGCAGCCCAAACCCGGGGGCGGGAGCGACCTACGAGCAGTACTTC
D: TRBD2; size: many; V: TRBV7-8; J: TRBJ2-5; CDR3: CASSSGTMETQYF; DNA: TGTGCCAGCAGCTCAGGGACTATGGAGACCCAGTACTTC
D: .; size: many; V: TRBV4-1; J: TRBJ1-5; CDR3: CASSQEGAGRQPQHF; DNA: TGCGCCAGCAGCCAAGAAGGGGCAGGGCGGCAGCCCCAGCATTTT
D: .; size: many; V: TRBV11-2; J: TRBJ2-7; CDR3: CASRQGGDEQYF; DNA: TGTGCCAGCAGACAAGGCGGGGACGAGCAGTACTTC
D: TRBD2; size: many; V: TRBV10-3; J: TRBJ2-3; CDR3: CAISDLGLAGVGTDTQYF; DNA: TGTGCCATCAGTGATCTGGGACTAGCGGGAGTAGGGACAGATACGCAGTATTTT
D: TRBD1; size: many; V: TRBV10-1; J: TRBJ2-1; CDR3: CASSDPTPGQGYNEQFF; DNA: TGCGCCAGCAGTGACCCGACCCCGGGACAGGGTTACAATGAGCAGTTCTTC
D: TRBD1; size: many; V: TRBV3-1; J: TRBJ2-1; CDR3: CASSLRQGGSNEQFF; DNA: TGTGCCAGCAGCCTCAGACAGGGCGGGTCGAATGAGCAGTTCTTC
D: TRBD1; size: many; V: TRBV27; J: TRBJ1-5; CDR3: CASNRLGTGSIYSNQPQHF; DNA: TGTGCCAGCAACAGACTCGGGACAGGGAGTATTTATAGCAATCAGCCCCAGCATTTT
D: .; size: many; V: TRBV20-1; J: TRBJ2-7; CDR3: CSAQPSPGPYEQYF; DNA: TGCAGTGCTCAACCCTCTCCGGGACCCTACGAGCAGTACTTC
D: .; size: few; V: TRBV11-2; J: TRBJ2-2; CDR3: CASSRLRGASGELFF; DNA: TGTGCCAGCAGCCGCCTTCGGGGGGCCTCCGGGGAGCTGTTTTTT
D: TRBD2; size: many; V: TRBV27; J: TRBJ2-1; CDR3: CASRRAGATYNEQFF; DNA: TGTGCCAGCAGGCGAGCGGGAGCGACGTACAATGAGCAGTTCTTC
D: TRBD1; size: .; V: TRBV19; J: TRBJ2-3; CDR3: CASKQGVGTDTQYF; DNA: TGTGCCAGTAAACAGGGGGTCGGCACAGATACGCAGTATTTT
D: .; size: few; V: TRBV5-1; J: TRBJ1-5; CDR3: CASSLGGSQPRHF; DNA: TGCGCCAGCAGCTTGGGAGGATCTCAGCCCCGGCATTTT
D: .; size: .; V: TRBV13; J: TRBJ1-2; CDR3: CASSWQGYGYTF; DNA: TGTGCCAGCAGCTGGCAGGGGTATGGCTACACCTTC
D: .; size: many; V: TRBV27; J: TRBJ1-1; CDR3: CASSPKWGHPRDTEAFF; DNA: TGTGCCAGCAGTCCCAAATGGGGACACCCTAGGGACACTGAAGCTTTCTTT
D: TRBD2; size: .; V: TRBV20-1; J: TRBJ2-1; CDR3: CSARDRSGASYNEQFF; DNA: TGCAGTGCTAGAGATCGGAGCGGGGCCTCCTACAATGAGCAGTTCTTC
D: .; size: few; V: TRBV29-1; J: TRBJ1-3; CDR3: CSVEEIGNTIYF; DNA: TGCAGCGTTGAAGAGATCGGAAACACCATATATTTT
D: .; size: many; V: TRBV20-1; J: TRBJ2-3; CDR3: CSASVGGARTDTQYF; DNA: TGCAGTGCCAGTGTGGGGGGGGCTCGCACAGATACGCAGTATTTT
D: .; size: .; V: TRBV6-1; J: TRBJ2-1; CDR3: CASRLTNNGEQFF; DNA: TGTGCCAGCAGGCTGACCAATAACGGTGAGCAGTTCTTC
D: TRBD2; size: .; V: TRBV6-1; J: TRBJ2-7; CDR3: CASSLSGAGLAGGGEQYF; DNA: TGTGCCAGCAGCCTTTCGGGCGCGGGACTAGCGGGAGGAGGTGAGCAGTACTTC
D: TRBD1; size: .; V: TRBV7-9; J: TRBJ2-7; CDR3: CASSQDFEGQWTYEQYF; DNA: TGTGCCAGCAGCCAAGATTTCGAGGGACAGTGGACCTACGAGCAGTACTTC
D: TRBD1; size: .; V: TRBV29-1; J: TRBJ1-2; CDR3: CSVKRDRGGYTF; DNA: TGCAGCGTAAAAAGGGACAGAGGGGGCTACACCTTC
D: .; size: many; V: TRBV2; J: TRBJ2-1; CDR3: CASSDNRIRGGEQFF; DNA: TGTGCCAGCAGTGATAACCGTATCAGGGGTGGAGAGCAGTTCTTC
D: .; size: few; V: TRBV20-1; J: TRBJ1-6; CDR3: CSARPGSYNSPLHF; DNA: TGCAGTGCTAGACCTGGGTCCTATAATTCACCCCTCCACTTT
D: .; size: many; V: TRBV11-3; J: TRBJ2-5; CDR3: CASSLGRLEETQYF; DNA: TGTGCCAGCAGCTTAGGCCGGCTAGAAGAGACCCAGTACTTC
D: .; size: few; V: TRBV15; J: TRBJ2-7; CDR3: CATSGPAGLYEQYF; DNA: TGTGCCACCAGCGGTCCCGCGGGGCTCTACGAGCAGTACTTC
D: .; size: many; V: TRBV3-1; J: TRBJ2-7; CDR3: CASSPRGGSGTYEQYF; DNA: TGTGCCAGCAGCCCCAGGGGGGGTAGCGGCACCTACGAGCAGTACTTC